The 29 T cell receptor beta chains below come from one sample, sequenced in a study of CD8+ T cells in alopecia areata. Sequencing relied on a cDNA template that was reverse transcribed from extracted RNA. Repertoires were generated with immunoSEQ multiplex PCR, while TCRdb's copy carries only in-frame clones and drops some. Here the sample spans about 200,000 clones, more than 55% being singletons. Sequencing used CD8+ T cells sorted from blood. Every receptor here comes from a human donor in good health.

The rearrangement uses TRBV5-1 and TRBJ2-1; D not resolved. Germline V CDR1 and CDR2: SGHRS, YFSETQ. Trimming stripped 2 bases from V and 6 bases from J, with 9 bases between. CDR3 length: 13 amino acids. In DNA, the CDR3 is TGCGCCAGCAGCTTTCGACTGGGCAATGAGCAGTTCTTC. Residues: CASSFRLGNEQFF. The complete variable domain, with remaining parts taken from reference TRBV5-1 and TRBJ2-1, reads KAGVTQTPRYLIKTRGQQVTLSCSPISGHRSVSWYQQTPGQGLQFLFEYFSETQRNKGNFPGRFSGRQFSNSRSEMNVSTLELGDSALYLCASSFRLGNEQFFGPGTRLTVL.

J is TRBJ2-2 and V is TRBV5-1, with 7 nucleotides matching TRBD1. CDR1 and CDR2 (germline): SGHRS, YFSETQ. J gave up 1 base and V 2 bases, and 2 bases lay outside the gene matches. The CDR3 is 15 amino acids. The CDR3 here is CASSLGTENTGELFF. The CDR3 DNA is TGCGCCAGCAGCTTAGGGACAGAGAACACCGGGGAGCTGTTTTTT.

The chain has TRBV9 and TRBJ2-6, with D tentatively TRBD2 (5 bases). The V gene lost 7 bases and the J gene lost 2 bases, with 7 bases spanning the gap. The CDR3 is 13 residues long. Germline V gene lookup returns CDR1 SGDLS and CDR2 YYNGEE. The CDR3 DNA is TGTGCCAGCTTGGAGGCTGGGGCCAACGTCCTGACTTTC. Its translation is CASLEAGANVLTF.

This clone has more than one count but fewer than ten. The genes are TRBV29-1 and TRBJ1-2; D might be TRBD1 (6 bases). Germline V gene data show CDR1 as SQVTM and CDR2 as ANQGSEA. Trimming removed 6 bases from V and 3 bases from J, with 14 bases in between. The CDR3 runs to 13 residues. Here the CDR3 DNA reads TGCAGCGTCCGCACCGGGACATACTATGGCTACACCTTC. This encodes CSVRTGTYYGYTF.

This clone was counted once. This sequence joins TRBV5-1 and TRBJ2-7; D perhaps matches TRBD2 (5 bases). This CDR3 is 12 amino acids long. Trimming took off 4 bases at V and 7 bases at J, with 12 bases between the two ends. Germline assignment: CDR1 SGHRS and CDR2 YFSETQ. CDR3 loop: CASSPMGREQYF. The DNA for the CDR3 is TGCGCCAGCAGCCCAATGGGGAGAGAGCAGTACTTC.

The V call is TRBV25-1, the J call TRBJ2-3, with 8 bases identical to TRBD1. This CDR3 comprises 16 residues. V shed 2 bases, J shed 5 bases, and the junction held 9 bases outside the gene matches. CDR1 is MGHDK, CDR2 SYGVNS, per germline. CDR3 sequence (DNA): TGTGCCAGCAGTGAAGATTCGTTCAGGGGGCAAGATACGCAGTATTTT. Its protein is CASSEDSFRGQDTQYF.

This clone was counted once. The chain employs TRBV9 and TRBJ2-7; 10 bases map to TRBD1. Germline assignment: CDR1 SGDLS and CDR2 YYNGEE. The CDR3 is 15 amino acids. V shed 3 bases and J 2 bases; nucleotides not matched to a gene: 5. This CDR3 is CASSGGQGMAYEQYF. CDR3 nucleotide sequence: TGTGCCAGCAGCGGGGGACAGGGGATGGCCTACGAGCAGTACTTC.

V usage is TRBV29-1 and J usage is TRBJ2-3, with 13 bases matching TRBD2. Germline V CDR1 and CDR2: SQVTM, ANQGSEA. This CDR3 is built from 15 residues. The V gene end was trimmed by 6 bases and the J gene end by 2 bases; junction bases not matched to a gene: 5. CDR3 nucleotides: TGCAGCGTCCTCGGACTAGCGGGGGTCACAGATACGCAGTATTTT. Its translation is CSVLGLAGVTDTQYF.

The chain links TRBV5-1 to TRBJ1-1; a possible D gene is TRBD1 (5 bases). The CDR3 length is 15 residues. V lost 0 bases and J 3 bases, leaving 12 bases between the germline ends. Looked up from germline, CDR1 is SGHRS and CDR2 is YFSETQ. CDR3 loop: CASSLVGTGDTEAFF. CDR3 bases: TGCGCCAGCAGCTTGGTTGGGACGGGGGACACTGAAGCTTTCTTT.

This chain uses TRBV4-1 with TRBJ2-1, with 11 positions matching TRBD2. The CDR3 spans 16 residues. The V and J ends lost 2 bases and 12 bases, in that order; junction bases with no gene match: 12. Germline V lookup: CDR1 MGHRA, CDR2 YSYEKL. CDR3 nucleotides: TGCGCCAGCAGCCAAACTAGCGGGGGCAATGGGGCAGGGCAGTTCTTC. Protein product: CASSQTSGGNGAGQFF.

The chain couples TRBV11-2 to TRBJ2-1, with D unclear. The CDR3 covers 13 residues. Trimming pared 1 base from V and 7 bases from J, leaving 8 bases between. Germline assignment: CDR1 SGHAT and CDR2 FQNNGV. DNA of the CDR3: TGTGCCAGCAGCTTAGTACATGGGAATGAGCAGTTCTTC. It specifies CASSLVHGNEQFF.

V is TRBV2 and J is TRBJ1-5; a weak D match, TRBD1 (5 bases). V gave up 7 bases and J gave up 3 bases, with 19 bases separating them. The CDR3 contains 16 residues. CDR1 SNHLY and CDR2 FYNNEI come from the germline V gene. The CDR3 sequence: CASKVGGEYYNQPQHF. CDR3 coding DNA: TGTGCCAGCAAGGTTGGGGGGGAGTATTACAATCAGCCCCAGCATTTT.

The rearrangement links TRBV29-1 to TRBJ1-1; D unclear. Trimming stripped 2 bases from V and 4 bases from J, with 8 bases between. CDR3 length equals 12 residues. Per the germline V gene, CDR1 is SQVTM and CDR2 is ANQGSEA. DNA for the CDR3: TGCAGCGTTGAAAAAGGGCCCACTGAAGCTTTCTTT. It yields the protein CSVEKGPTEAFF.

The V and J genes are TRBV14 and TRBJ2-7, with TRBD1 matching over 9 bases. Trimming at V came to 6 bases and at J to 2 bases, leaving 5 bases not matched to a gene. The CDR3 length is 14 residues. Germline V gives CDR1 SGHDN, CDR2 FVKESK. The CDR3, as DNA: TGTGCCAGCAGTGCCGGGACAGGGACCTACGAGCAGTACTTC. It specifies CASSAGTGTYEQYF.

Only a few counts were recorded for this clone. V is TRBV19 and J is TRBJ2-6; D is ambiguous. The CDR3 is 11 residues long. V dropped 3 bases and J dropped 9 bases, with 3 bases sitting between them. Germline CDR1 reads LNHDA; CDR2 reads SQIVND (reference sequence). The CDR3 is CASSIGNVLTF. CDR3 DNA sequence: TGTGCCAGTAGTATTGGCAACGTCCTGACTTTC.

The CDR3 DNA is TGCGCCAGCAGCTTGGGACTAGGTGGAAACACCATATATTTT. Amino acid sequence: CASSLGLGGNTIYF. V usage is TRBV5-1 and J usage is TRBJ1-3; no reliable D call. Germline lookup yields CDR1 SGHRS and CDR2 YFSETQ. The germline V and J ends were trimmed by 0 bases and 3 bases, with 7 bases remaining between them. CDR3 length equals 14 residues.

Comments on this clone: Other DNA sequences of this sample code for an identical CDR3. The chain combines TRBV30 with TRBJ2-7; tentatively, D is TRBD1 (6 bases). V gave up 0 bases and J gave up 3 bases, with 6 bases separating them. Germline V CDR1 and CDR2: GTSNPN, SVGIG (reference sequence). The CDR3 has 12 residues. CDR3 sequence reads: CAWSVDSYEQYF. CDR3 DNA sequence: TGTGCCTGGAGTGTGGACAGCTACGAGCAGTACTTC.

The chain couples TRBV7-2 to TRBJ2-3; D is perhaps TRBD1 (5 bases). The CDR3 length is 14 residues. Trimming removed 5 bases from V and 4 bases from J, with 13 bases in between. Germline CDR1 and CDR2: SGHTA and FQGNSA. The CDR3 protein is CASSPLGPPDTQYF. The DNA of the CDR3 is TGTGCCAGCAGCCCCCTGGGGCCCCCAGATACGCAGTATTTT.

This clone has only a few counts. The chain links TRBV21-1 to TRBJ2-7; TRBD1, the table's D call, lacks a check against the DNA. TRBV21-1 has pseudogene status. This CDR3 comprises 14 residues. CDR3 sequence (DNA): TGTGCCAGCAGCCCCAGACAGCCAACCTACGAGCAGTACTTC. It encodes CASSPRQPTYEQYF.

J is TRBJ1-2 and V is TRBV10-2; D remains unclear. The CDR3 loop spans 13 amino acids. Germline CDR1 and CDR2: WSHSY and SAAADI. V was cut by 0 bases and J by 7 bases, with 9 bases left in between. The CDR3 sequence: CASSESMGGGYTF. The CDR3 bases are TGCGCCAGCAGTGAGTCGATGGGCGGTGGCTACACCTTC.

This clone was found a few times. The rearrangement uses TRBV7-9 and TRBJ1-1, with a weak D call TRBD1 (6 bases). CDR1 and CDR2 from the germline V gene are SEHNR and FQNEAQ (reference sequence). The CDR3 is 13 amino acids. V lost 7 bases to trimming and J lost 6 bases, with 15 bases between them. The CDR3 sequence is CASTYTQGSEAFF. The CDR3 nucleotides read TGTGCCAGCACCTACACACAGGGCTCTGAAGCTTTCTTT.

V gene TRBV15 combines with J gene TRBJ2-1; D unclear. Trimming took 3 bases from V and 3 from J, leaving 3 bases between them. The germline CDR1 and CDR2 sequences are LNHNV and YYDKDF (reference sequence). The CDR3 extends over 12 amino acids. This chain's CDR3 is CATSSVYNEQFF. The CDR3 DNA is TGTGCCACCAGCAGCGTCTACAATGAGCAGTTCTTC.

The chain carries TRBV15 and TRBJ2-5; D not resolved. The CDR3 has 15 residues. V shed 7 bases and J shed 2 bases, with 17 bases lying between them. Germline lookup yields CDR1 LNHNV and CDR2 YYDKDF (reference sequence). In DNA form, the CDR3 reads TGTGCCACCACCAGGTCGCCAGCAGGACAAGAGACCCAGTACTTC. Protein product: CATTRSPAGQETQYF.

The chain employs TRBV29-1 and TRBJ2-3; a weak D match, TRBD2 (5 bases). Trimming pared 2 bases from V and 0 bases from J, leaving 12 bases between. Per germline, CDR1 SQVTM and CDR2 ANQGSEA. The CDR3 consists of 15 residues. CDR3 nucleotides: TGCAGCGTTGAAATAGGACGAGGGAGCACAGATACGCAGTATTTT. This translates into CSVEIGRGSTDTQYF.

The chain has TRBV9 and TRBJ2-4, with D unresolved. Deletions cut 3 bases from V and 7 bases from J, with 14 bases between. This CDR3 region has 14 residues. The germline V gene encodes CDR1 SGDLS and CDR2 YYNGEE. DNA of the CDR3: TGTGCCAGCAGCGCCCCTGAGACTGACAACATTCAGTACTTC. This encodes CASSAPETDNIQYF.

The CDR3 reads CASSEANYEQYF. The CDR3 DNA reads as TGTGCCAGCAGTGAAGCTAACTACGAGCAGTACTTC. This chain links TRBV2 with TRBJ2-7, with D uncertain. The V and J ends lost 0 bases and 3 bases respectively, with 3 bases between them. Germline V gene data show CDR1 as SNHLY and CDR2 as FYNNEI. The CDR3 has 12 amino acids.

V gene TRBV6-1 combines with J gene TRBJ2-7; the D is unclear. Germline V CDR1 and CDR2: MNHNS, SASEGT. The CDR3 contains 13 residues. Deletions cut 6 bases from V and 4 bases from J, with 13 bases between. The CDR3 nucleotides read TGTGCCAGCAGCCTGGCTGGGCCTTACGAGCAGTACTTC. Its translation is CASSLAGPYEQYF.

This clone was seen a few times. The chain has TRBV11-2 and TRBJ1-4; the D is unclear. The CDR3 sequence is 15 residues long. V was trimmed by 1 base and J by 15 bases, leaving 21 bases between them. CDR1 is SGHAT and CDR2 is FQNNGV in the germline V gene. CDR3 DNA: TGTGCCAGCAGCTTAGTCGGGCCCACATCGAATGGGTTGTTTTTT. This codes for CASSLVGPTSNGLFF.

The CDR3 sequence is CASSGAGELFF. The CDR3 DNA sequence: TGTGCCAGCAGCGGTGCCGGGGAGCTGTTTTTT. This rearrangement joins TRBV9 to TRBJ2-2; D ambiguous. Per germline, CDR1 SGDLS and CDR2 YYNGEE. The germline V and J ends were trimmed by 3 bases and 6 bases, with 3 bases remaining between them. The CDR3 sequence is 11 residues long.